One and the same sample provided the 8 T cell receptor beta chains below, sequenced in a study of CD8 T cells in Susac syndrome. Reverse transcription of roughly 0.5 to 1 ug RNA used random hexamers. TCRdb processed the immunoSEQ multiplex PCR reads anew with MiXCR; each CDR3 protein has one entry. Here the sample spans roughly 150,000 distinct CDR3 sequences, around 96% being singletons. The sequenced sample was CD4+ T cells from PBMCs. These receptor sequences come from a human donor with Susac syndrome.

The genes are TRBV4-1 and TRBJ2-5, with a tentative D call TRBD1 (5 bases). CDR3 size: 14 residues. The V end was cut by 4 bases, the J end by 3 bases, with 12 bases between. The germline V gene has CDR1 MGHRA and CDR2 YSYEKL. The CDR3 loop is CASSRVEGEETQYF. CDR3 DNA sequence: TGCGCCAGCAGCCGAGTAGAAGGGGAAGAGACCCAGTACTTC.

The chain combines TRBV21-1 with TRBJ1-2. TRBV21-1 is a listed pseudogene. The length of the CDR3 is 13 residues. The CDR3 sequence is CASSKETDYGYTF. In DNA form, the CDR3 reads TGTGCCAGCAGCAAAGAAACCGACTATGGCTACACCTTC.

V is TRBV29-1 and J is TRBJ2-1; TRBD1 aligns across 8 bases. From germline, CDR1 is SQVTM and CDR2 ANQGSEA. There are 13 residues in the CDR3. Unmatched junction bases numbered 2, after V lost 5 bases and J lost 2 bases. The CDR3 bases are TGCAGCGTTTTACAGGGGGCCTACAATGAGCAGTTCTTC. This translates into CSVLQGAYNEQFF.

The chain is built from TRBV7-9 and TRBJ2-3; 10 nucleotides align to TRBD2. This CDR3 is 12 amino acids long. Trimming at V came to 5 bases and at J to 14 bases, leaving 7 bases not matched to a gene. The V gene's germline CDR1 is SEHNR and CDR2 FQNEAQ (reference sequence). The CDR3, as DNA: TGTGCCAGCAGCGTAGAAGCGGGGGGGCTGTATTTT. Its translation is CASSVEAGGLYF. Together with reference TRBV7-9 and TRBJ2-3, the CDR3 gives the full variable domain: DTGVSQNPRHKITKRGQNVTFRCDPISEHNRLYWYRQTLGQGPEFLTYFQNEAQLEKSRLLSDRFSAERPKGSFSTLEIQRTEQGDSAMYLCASSVEAGGLYFGPGTRLTVL.

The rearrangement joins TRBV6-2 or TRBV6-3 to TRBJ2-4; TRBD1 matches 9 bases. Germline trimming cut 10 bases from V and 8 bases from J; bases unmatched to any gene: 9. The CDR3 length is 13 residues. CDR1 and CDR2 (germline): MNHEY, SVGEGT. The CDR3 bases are TGTGCCAATACGAACCGGACAGGGGACATTCAGTACTTC. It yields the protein CANTNRTGDIQYF.

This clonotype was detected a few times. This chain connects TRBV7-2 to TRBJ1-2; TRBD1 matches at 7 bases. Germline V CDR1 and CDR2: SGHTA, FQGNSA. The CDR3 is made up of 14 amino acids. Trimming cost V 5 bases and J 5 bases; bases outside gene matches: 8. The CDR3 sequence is CASSPRDRSYGYTF. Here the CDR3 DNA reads TGTGCCAGCAGCCCCCGGGACAGATCATATGGCTACACCTTC.

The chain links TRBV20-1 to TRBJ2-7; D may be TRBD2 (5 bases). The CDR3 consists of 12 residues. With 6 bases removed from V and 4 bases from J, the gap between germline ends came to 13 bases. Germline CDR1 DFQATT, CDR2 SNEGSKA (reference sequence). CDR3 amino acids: CSAVEEGYEQYF. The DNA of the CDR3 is TGCAGTGCGGTGGAGGAAGGGTACGAGCAGTACTTC.

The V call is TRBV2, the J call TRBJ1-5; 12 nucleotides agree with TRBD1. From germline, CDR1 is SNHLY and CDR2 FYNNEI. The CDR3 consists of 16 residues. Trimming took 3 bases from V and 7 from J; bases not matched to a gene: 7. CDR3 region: CASSERGTGGRQPQHF. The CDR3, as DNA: TGTGCCAGCAGTGAGAGAGGGACAGGGGGCAGACAGCCCCAGCATTTT.